This paragraph covers one T cell receptor (beta chain) sequence. The antigen remains unidentified. The V end lost 2 bases, the J end lost 5 bases, and 18 bases lay between the germline ends. This CDR3 has 17 amino acids. From germline, CDR1 is SGHDN and CDR2 FVKESK. This sample is part of a study of PD-1 blockade in mismatch repair-deficient tumors. Looking at the study overall: All were previously treated, progressing patients with some twelve mismatch repair-deficient cancer types.

TCRdb's table, derived via immunoSEQ multiplex PCR, lists solely in-frame clones and lacks some. The repertoire holds some 120,000 clones, with 60% to 85% as singletons. General study results and limits: Tumor-resident clones, often undetectable pretreatment in blood, expanded then contracted after pembrolizumab.

The receptor's source is an adult with mismatch repair-deficient cancer. The sequencing used peripheral blood, collected more than 58 weeks after starting pembrolizumab. The chain joins TRBV14 to TRBJ2-2, with a possible D match to TRBD2 (5 bases). The CDR3 reads CASSQMDSPRRTGELFF. CDR3 nucleotide sequence: TGTGCCAGCAGCCAAATGGACTCCCCGCGTCGGACCGGGGAGCTGTTTTTT.